This T cell receptor (beta chain) was found in a study of blood T cell repertoires in COVID-19. A single count supports this clone. V was clipped by 7 bases and J by 8 bases; unmatched bases: 14. Germline assignment: CDR1 MDHEN and CDR2 SYDVKM. The CDR3 covers 15 residues. Self-reported history from a screening survey and questionnaire set each donor's cohort. In the authors' workflow: Reference gene primers were amplified, and this amplification served to estimate nucleated cell counts. Repertoires were generated with immunoSEQ multiplex PCR, while TCRdb's copy carries only in-frame clones and drops some. V, J and clone size reflect that table, while D and trimming were determined from the DNA. Of 140,000 or so clones listed, 80% to 90% are singletons.

The chain has TRBV28 and TRBJ1-2; 9 bases map to TRBD1. The specimen was PBMCs or T cells enriched from blood (not recorded which). The sequence was obtained from a man in his fifties or sixties who had recovered from COVID-19. The DNA of the CDR3 is TGTGCCAGCACCTCGGGGGGACAGGGCCCTGGAGGCTACACCTTC. Translated: CASTSGGQGPGGYTF.